The 24 T cell receptor beta chains below were found in one sample sequenced in a study of cytomegalovirus exposure and HLA in healthy donors. The PCR contained 60 Vbeta and 13 Jbeta primers. The protocol was immunoSEQ multiplex PCR, while the TCRdb copy is restricted to in-frame clones and leaves out a portion. Counted here are some 160,000 clones, 80% to 90% occurring once; the ten biggest clones make up more than 1.5%. Sequenced sample: PBMCs. These receptors were collected from a man aged 18 to 35 in good health and CMV-seronegative.

In DNA, the CDR3 is TGTGCCACCAGCAGGGGACTAGCGTTAAATGAGCAGTTCTTC. Translation: CATSRGLALNEQFF. J is TRBJ2-1 and V is TRBV15, with 10 bases that match TRBD2. The CDR3 length is 14 residues. Germline CDR1 reads LNHNV; CDR2 reads YYDKDF (reference sequence). Unmatched junction bases numbered 3, after V lost 3 bases and J lost 7 bases.

The V gene is TRBV7-6, the J gene TRBJ2-7; 8 bases are shared with TRBD2. CDR3 size: 17 residues. V gave up 1 base and J gave up 4 bases; unmatched junction bases: 12. From germline, CDR1 is SGHVS and CDR2 FNYEAQ. The CDR3 DNA follows: TGTGCCAGCAGCTTAGGGGGGATTCGGGAGGGAGGGTACGAGCAGTACTTC. Its translation is CASSLGGIREGGYEQYF.

The chain is built from TRBV30 and TRBJ1-2; no clear D. Trimming took off 0 bases at V and 3 bases at J, with 8 bases between the two ends. The germline gives CDR1 GTSNPN, CDR2 SVGIG (reference sequence). The CDR3 runs to 13 residues. CDR3 nucleotide sequence: TGTGCCTGGAGTGTAACCGAGGACTATGGCTACACCTTC. Protein product: CAWSVTEDYGYTF.

The chain links TRBV28 to TRBJ1-4; 7 nucleotides agree with TRBD1. Per germline, CDR1 MDHEN and CDR2 SYDVKM. V shed 3 bases and J 8 bases; nucleotides not matched to a gene: 0. CDR3 length equals 12 residues. CDR3 nucleotides: TGTGCCAGCAGTTTCAGGGGGGAAAAACTGTTTTTT. This gives the protein CASSFRGEKLFF.

The genes are TRBV6-6 and TRBJ1-2, with D possibly TRBD1 on 5 matching bases. Trimming removed 5 bases at V and 2 bases at J, with 6 bases between. CDR3 length: 12 residues. Germline assignment: CDR1 MNHNY and CDR2 SVGAGI (reference sequence). The CDR3 is CASSTGNYGYTF. The CDR3 bases are TGTGCCAGCAGTACAGGAAACTATGGCTACACCTTC.

The chain carries TRBV14 and TRBJ1-2; 12 nucleotides align to TRBD1. The germline gives CDR1 SGHDN, CDR2 FVKESK. This CDR3 comprises 15 residues. With V trimmed by 4 bases and J by 4 bases, 4 bases remained unmatched. This chain's CDR3 is CASSPGTGGGYGYTF. In DNA form, the CDR3 reads TGTGCCAGCAGCCCGGGGACAGGGGGCGGCTATGGCTACACCTTC.

Here the CDR3 reads CASSLPGTGAYNEQFF. CDR3 in DNA: TGCGCCAGCAGCTTGCCCGGGACAGGGGCCTACAATGAGCAGTTCTTC. This chain connects TRBV5-1 to TRBJ2-1; TRBD1 matches 10 bases. Per germline, CDR1 SGHRS and CDR2 YFSETQ. The CDR3 totals 16 residues. V shed 1 base, J shed 2 bases, and the junction held 3 bases outside the gene matches.

This clone occurred once. The J gene is TRBJ2-1, the V gene TRBV6-1; 7 bases are a match to TRBD2. The CDR3 runs 14 residues. Germline V gene sequence: CDR1 MNHNS, CDR2 SASEGT. Trimming cost V 8 bases and J 2 bases; bases outside gene matches: 6. The CDR3, as DNA: TGTGCCAGCCTAAGCGGGGCCGCCTACAATGAGCAGTTCTTC. Protein: CASLSGAAYNEQFF.

This chain joins TRBV28 and TRBJ1-5, with 7 nucleotides matching TRBD1. CDR3 length equals 14 residues. The germline V gene encodes CDR1 MDHEN and CDR2 SYDVKM. V lost 2 bases to trimming and J lost 7 bases; unmatched junction nucleotides: 5. This chain's CDR3 is CASSLRQGDQPQHF. CDR3 bases: TGTGCCAGCAGTTTACGACAGGGAGACCAGCCCCAGCATTTT.

This clone was observed once. The rearrangement joins TRBV5-1 to TRBJ2-1; tentatively, D is TRBD1 (6 bases). Germline V CDR1 and CDR2: SGHRS, YFSETQ. This CDR3 is 16 amino acids long. V was pared by 4 bases and J by 9 bases, with 23 bases between. Here the CDR3 DNA reads TGCGCCAGCAGCCCCGGTCGGACAGTGGGGGCCGGTGAGCAGTTCTTC. Amino acid sequence: CASSPGRTVGAGEQFF.

The chain joins TRBV2 to TRBJ1-6; tentatively, D is TRBD1 (6 bases). Germline CDR1 and CDR2: SNHLY and FYNNEI. The CDR3 spans 14 residues. Trimming shortened V by 5 bases and J by 8 bases, and 13 bases separated the two germline ends. The CDR3 reads CASSPRTDYSPLHF. CDR3 nucleotides: TGTGCCAGCAGTCCCCGGACAGACTATTCACCCCTCCACTTT.

The genes are TRBV13 and TRBJ2-3; TRBD2 matches at 9 bases. The V segment lost 3 bases and the J segment 8 bases; nucleotides outside the gene matches: 12. Germline V gene lookup returns CDR1 PRHDT and CDR2 FYEKMQ (reference sequence). The CDR3 has 16 amino acids. The DNA of the CDR3 is TGTGCCAGCAGCTTCCCGCAGGTAGCGGGAGAGGGTACGCAGTATTTT. Translated, it gives CASSFPQVAGEGTQYF.

This chain links TRBV6-6 with TRBJ2-3; TRBD1 is a possible D gene (6 bases). V dropped 6 bases and J dropped 2 bases, with 18 bases sitting between them. Germline-derived CDR1 and CDR2 are MNHNY and SVGAGI (reference sequence). The CDR3 has 16 amino acids. CDR3 nucleotides: TGTGCCAGCAGGTCGGACAGTACCGGATTCACAGATACGCAGTATTTT. Translation gives CASRSDSTGFTDTQYF.

V gene TRBV5-1 combines with J gene TRBJ1-3; D is unresolved. Germline-derived CDR1 and CDR2 are SGHRS and YFSETQ. V gave up 0 bases and J gave up 0 bases, with 4 bases separating them. The CDR3 consists of 14 residues. This CDR3 reads CASSLDTSGNTIYF. The CDR3 DNA follows: TGCGCCAGCAGCTTGGACACCTCTGGAAACACCATATATTTT.

The chain links TRBV13 to TRBJ2-7, with TRBD2 matching over 9 bases. CDR3 length: 17 amino acids. The V gene's germline CDR1 is PRHDT and CDR2 FYEKMQ (reference sequence). Germline trimming cut 5 bases from V and 7 bases from J; bases unmatched to any gene: 18. The CDR3 nucleotides read TGTGCCAGCAGCGGGACGCTGGGACTAGCCTTACCTGGGGAGCAGTACTTC. It translates to CASSGTLGLALPGEQYF.

The chain has TRBV7-2 and TRBJ2-1, with no clear D. Trimming removed 2 bases at V and 8 bases at J, with 10 bases between. Germline values: CDR1 SGHTA, CDR2 FQGNSA. The CDR3 totals 13 residues. The DNA of the CDR3 is TGTGCCAGCAGCTTACTTATCCGGGATGAGCAGTTCTTC. Its translation: CASSLLIRDEQFF.

The chain employs TRBV5-6 and TRBJ2-1; D is perhaps TRBD2 (5 bases). V shed 3 bases and J shed 6 bases, with 16 bases lying between them. This CDR3 region has 15 residues. Germline V gene data show CDR1 as SGHDT and CDR2 as YYEEEE. This CDR3 reads CASSSASEGANEQFF. The CDR3 DNA reads as TGTGCCAGCAGCTCAGCCTCCGAGGGAGCCAATGAGCAGTTCTTC.

This chain joins TRBV19 and TRBJ1-1; D gene unclear. The CDR3 has 12 residues. Trimming took 1 base from V and 5 from J, leaving 5 bases between them. The germline V gene has CDR1 LNHDA and CDR2 SQIVND (reference sequence). The CDR3 reads CASSIAGTEAFF. The CDR3, as DNA: TGTGCCAGTAGTATAGCGGGAACTGAAGCTTTCTTT.

This clone was observed a single time. The chain has TRBV6-6 and TRBJ1-3, with TRBD1 matching over 7 bases. The CDR3 runs 14 residues. V gave up 6 bases and J gave up 0 bases; unmatched junction bases: 2. Germline CDR1 is MNHNY and CDR2 is SVGAGI (reference sequence). CDR3 nucleotide sequence: TGTGCCAGCAGCCGGGACAGCTCTGGAAACACCATATATTTT. It specifies CASSRDSSGNTIYF.

Only a few counts were recorded for this clone. At one boundary the junction diverges from the germline segment, which might be a read error. The chain carries TRBV7-9 and TRBJ1-1; TRBD1 matches 7 bases. The length of the CDR3 is 16 residues. Germline V gives CDR1 SEHNR, CDR2 FQNEAQ (reference sequence). The CDR3 nucleotides read TGTTCCAGCAGCCCTGCGAAGGGACAGCTTAACACTGAAGCTTTCTTT. Amino acids: CSSSPAKGQLNTEAFF.

The chain couples TRBV28 to TRBJ2-7, with TRBD1 matching 7 bases. Trimming took 6 bases from V and 3 from J; bases not matched to a gene: 11. The CDR3 has 15 amino acids. CDR1 is MDHEN, CDR2 SYDVKM, per germline. This chain's CDR3 is CASSRIRGQSYEQYF. CDR3 sequence (DNA): TGTGCCAGCAGCCGCATCCGGGGACAGAGCTACGAGCAGTACTTC.

This clone was observed a handful of times. Additional DNA sequences in this sample encode the identical CDR3. V usage is TRBV28 and J usage is TRBJ1-2, with 9 nucleotides matching TRBD1. Germline CDR1 MDHEN, CDR2 SYDVKM. Losses at the gene ends were 9 bases for V and 4 bases for J; bases not matched to a gene: 6. The CDR3 runs to 13 residues. In DNA form, the CDR3 reads TGTGCCAGTAAACAGGGGGCGGGCTATGGCTACACCTTC. This sequence encodes CASKQGAGYGYTF.

The J gene is TRBJ2-7, the V gene TRBV5-1; 13 bases align to TRBD2. The CDR3 loop spans 15 amino acids. V lost 4 bases and J lost 3; bases outside the gene matches: 4. The V gene's germline CDR1 is SGHRS and CDR2 YFSETQ. DNA for the CDR3: TGCGCCAGCAGCATTGGGACTAGCGGGATCTACGAGCAGTACTTC. Translation: CASSIGTSGIYEQYF.

About this clone itself: At one end the junction does not follow the germline gene, possibly because of a read error. The gene calls are TRBV5-4 and TRBJ2-7; 7 positions agree with TRBD1. Germline-derived CDR1 and CDR2 are SGHNT and YYREEE (reference sequence). The CDR3 spans 15 residues. CDR3 in amino acids: CASSPRTGLSYEQCF. For the CDR3, the DNA is TGTGCCAGCAGCCCGAGGACAGGTCTCTCCTACGAGCAGTGCTTC.